The T cell receptor beta chain under discussion was sequenced for a study of Graves' ophthalmopathy and Graves' hyperthyroidism. About the research overall: Peripheral blood sampling occurred at initial diagnosis, before any treatment.

Investigators amplified TCR beta CDR3 regions from RNA transcripts. In the first round, RT-PCR was carried out with HTBI primers, and a multiplex PCR formed the second round. TCRdb re-called the multiplex PCR reads through MiXCR, storing one row per CDR3 protein. The data contain roughly 51,000 distinct CDR3 sequences, under 55% of them singletons. CAS ≥3, NOSPECS ≥4, moderate-to-severe activity and duration under 3 months marked donors with ophthalmopathy. The authors used Ficoll-Paque density gradient centrifugation to separate PBMCs. The input was roughly 9.3 ml of fresh peripheral blood. At least ten counts were recorded for this clonotype. Its antigen is as yet unknown. Germline CDR1 is DFQATT and CDR2 is SNEGSKA (reference sequence). The ends were cut back, 3 bases at V and 0 bases at J, with 12 bases in the middle. There are 14 residues in the CDR3. Study-level results: In blood appeared most of the expanded thyroid clonotypes whose frequency exceeded 0.001.

This sequence joins TRBV20-1 and TRBJ2-7; D not resolved. Sample: peripheral blood. This receptor was taken from an adult man with Graves' ophthalmopathy. The CDR3 loop reads CSAREWDSSYEQYF. In nucleotides, the CDR3 is TGCAGTGCTAGGGAATGGGATTCCTCCTACGAGCAGTACTTC.